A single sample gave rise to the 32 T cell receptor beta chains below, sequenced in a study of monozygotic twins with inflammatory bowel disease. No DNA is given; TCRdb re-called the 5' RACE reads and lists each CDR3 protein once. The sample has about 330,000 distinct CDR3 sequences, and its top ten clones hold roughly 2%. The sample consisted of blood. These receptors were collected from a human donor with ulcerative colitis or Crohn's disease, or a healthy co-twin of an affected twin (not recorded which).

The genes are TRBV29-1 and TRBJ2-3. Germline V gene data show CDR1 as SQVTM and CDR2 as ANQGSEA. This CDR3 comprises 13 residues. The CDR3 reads CSVEGRLFVQEIF.

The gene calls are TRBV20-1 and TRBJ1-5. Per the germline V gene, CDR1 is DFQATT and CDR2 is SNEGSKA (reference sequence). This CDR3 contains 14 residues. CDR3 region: CSARPFLGSGPQHF.

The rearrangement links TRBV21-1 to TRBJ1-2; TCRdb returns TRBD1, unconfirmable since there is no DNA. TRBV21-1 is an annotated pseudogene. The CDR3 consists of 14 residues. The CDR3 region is CASSSPGGNYGYTF.

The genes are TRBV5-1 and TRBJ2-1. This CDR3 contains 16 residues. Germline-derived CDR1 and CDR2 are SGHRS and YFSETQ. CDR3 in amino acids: CASSLEGGNANNEQFF.

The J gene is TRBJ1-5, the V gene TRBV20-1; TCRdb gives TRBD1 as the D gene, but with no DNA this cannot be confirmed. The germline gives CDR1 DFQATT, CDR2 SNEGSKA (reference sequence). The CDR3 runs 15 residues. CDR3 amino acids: CSARKGQGANQPQHF.

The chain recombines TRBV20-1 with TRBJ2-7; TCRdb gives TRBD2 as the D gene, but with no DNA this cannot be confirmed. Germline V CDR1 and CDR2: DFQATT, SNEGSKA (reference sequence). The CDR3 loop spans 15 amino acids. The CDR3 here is CSARDSGTQPYEQYF.

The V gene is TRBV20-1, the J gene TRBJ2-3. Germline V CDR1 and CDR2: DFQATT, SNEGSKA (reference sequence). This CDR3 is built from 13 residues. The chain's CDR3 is CSARSQSTDTQYF.

The CDR3 protein is CASSASGGAFTGELFF. This chain uses TRBV12-3 or TRBV12-4 with TRBJ2-2; as DNA is missing, the TRBD2 call by TCRdb cannot be tested. CDR3 length: 16 residues.

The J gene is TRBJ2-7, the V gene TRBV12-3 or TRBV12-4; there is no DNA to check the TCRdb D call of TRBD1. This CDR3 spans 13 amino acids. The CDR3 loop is CASARDRKYEQYF.

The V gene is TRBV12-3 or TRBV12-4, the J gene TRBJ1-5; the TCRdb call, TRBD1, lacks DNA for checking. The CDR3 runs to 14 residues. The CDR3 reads CASSLVTGFQPQHF.

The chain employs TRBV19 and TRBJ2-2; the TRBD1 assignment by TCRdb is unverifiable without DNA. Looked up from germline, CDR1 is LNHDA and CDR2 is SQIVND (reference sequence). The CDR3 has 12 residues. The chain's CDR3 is CASSTPNGELFF.

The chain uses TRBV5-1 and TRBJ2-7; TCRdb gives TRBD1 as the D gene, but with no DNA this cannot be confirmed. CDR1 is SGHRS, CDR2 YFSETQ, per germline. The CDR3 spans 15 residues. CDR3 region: CASSPGGTGRHEQYF.

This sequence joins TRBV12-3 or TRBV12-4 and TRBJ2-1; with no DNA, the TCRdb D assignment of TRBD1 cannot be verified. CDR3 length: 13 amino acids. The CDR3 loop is CASNRDRVGEQFF.

Here the CDR3 reads CASSQGGSGGELFF. The chain has TRBV3-1 and TRBJ2-2; TCRdb proposes TRBD2, but this gene call is untestable without DNA. CDR1 is LGHDT, CDR2 YNNKEL, per germline (reference sequence). The CDR3 runs to 14 residues.

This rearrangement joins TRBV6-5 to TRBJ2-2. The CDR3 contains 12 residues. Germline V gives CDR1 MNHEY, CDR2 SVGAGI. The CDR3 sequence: CASSYFSGELFF.

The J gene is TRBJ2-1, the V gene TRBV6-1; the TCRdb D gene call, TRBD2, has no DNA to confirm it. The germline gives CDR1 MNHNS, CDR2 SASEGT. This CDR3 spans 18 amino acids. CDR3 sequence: CASSRTGIRLAGTNEQFF.

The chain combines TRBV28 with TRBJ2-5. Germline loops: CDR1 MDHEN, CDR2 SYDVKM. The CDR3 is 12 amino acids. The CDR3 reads CASRGTEETQYF.

CDR3 sequence: CASSYSGQGRGTQYF. The genes are TRBV6-5 and TRBJ2-5; the TRBD1 assignment by TCRdb is unverifiable without DNA. Germline lookup yields CDR1 MNHEY and CDR2 SVGAGI. The CDR3 is 15 residues long.

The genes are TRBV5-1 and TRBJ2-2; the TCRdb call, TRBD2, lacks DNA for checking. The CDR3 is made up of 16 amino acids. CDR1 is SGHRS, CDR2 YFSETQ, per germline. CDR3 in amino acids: CATNERANTLDGELFF.

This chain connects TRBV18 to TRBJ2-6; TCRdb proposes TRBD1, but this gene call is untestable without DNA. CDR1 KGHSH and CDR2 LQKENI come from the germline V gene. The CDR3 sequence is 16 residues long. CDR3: CASSPGGAMGANVLTF.

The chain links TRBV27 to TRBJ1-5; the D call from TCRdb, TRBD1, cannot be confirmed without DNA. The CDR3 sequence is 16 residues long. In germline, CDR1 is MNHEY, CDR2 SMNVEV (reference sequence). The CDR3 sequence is CASSRRTGQGFQPQHF.

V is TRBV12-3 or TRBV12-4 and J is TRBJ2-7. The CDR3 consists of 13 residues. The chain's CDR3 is CASSPDGTYEQYF.

The CDR3 reads CASSGAGGVYEQYF. The chain recombines TRBV9 with TRBJ2-7; TCRdb calls TRBD2, which cannot be checked without DNA. The V gene's germline CDR1 is SGDLS and CDR2 YYNGEE. This CDR3 has 14 amino acids.

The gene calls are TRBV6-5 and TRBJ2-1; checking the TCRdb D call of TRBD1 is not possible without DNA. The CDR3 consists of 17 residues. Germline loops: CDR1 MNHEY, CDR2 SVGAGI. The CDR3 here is CASSHHARDRALNEQFF.

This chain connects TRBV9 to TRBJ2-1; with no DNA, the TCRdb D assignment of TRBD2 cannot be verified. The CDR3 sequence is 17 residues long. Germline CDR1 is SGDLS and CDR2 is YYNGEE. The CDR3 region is CASSVGAYGANYNEQFF.

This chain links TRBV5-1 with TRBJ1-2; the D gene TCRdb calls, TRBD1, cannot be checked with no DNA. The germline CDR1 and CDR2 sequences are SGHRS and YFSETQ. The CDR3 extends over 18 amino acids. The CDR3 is CASTTNPIPGGGDYGYTF.

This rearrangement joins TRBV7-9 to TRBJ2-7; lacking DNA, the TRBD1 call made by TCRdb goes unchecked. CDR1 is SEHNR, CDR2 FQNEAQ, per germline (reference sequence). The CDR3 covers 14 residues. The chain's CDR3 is CASSPAAGSYEQYF.

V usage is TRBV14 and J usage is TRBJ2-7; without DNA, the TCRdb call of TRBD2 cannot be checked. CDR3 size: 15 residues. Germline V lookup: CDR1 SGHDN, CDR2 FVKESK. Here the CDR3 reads CASSPTSGRTYEQYF. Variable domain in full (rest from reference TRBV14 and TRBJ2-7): EAGVTQFPSHSVIEKGQTVTLRCDPISGHDNLYWYRRVMGKEIKFLLHFVKESKQDESGMPNNRFLAERTGGTYSTLKVQPAELEDSGVYFCASSPTSGRTYEQYFGPGTRLTVT.

The CDR3 protein is CASSSGQGNRYTIYF. J is TRBJ1-3 and V is TRBV28; lacking DNA, the TRBD1 call made by TCRdb goes unchecked. Germline loops: CDR1 MDHEN, CDR2 SYDVKM. The CDR3 runs 15 residues.

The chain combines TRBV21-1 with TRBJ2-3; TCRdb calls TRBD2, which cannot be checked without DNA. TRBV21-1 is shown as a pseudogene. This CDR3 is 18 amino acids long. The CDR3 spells CASSGHTTLAIHTDTQYF.

This chain's CDR3 is CASSFEMNTEAFF. The gene calls are TRBV7-7 and TRBJ1-1. The CDR3 has 13 amino acids. Germline V gene sequence: CDR1 SSHAT, CDR2 FNYEAQ (reference sequence).

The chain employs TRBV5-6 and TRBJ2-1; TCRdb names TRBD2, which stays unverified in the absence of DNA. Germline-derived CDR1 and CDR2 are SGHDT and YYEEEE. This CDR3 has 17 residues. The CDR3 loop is CASSFPLAGGRYNEQFF. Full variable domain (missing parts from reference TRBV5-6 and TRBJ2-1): DAGVTQSPTHLIKTRGQQVTLRCSPKSGHDTVSWYQQALGQGPQFIFQYYEEEERQRGNFPDRFSGHQFPNYSSELNVNALLLGDSALYLCASSFPLAGGRYNEQFFGPGTRLTVL.